The T cell receptor beta chain under discussion was sequenced for a study of T cells after somatic rescue of genetic block. The repertoire was sequenced with immunoSEQ multiplex PCR; TCRdb's copy has only in-frame clones and lacks some. The table has tens of thousands of clones, around 96% seen once. Germline V gene lookup returns CDR1 MGHRA and CDR2 YSYEKL. This CDR3 contains 15 residues. V lost 1 base, J lost 7 bases, and 6 bases stayed unmatched. The receptor was derived from a child less than two years old. V and J are TRBV4-1 and TRBJ2-1; 8 nucleotides agree with TRBD2. The sample consisted of peripheral blood mononuclear cells (PBMCs). The CDR3 sequence: CASSQAGGPGNEQFF. As DNA, the CDR3 is TGCGCCAGCAGCCAAGCGGGAGGGCCCGGGAATGAGCAGTTCTTC.